This T cell receptor (beta chain) stems from a study of neurological immune-mediated disorders. CDR1 SGHKS and CDR2 YYEKEE come from the germline V gene (reference sequence). The length of the CDR3 is 14 residues. V was clipped by 2 bases and J by 7 bases, with 13 bases between them. Overall study results and limits: Patients with HTLV-1-associated myelopathy showed the most TCR clonal expansion. Those with multiple sclerosis showed the least, falling below healthy controls. CDR3 amino acid sequences found in expanded clones were never shared across subjects, suggesting private repertoires in all groups. The study phylogenetically grouped the repertoires of 18 of 34 multiple sclerosis patients into one related-CDR3 cluster, a possible signature.

This clonotype was found a few times. What it binds is unknown. Sequencing runs each yielded over 170 million TCR-beta sequences from 15-18 subjects. TCRdb fed the 5' RACE reads into MiXCR, producing one record per CDR3 protein. Of roughly 70,000 distinct CDR3 sequences in the sample, around 5% were seen once. The sequence was obtained from a woman in her twenties or thirties with multiple sclerosis. The V call is TRBV5-5, the J call TRBJ2-1; weak D call: TRBD2 (6 bases). The sequencing sample was made of PBMCs. CDR3 coding DNA: TGTGCCAGCAGCTTATTAGCGGCCGGGAATGAGCAGTTCTTC. Translating gives CASSLLAAGNEQFF.